Listed below are T cell receptor beta chains from one sample, sequenced in a study of cytomegalovirus exposure and HLA in healthy donors. The protocol was immunoSEQ multiplex PCR, while the TCRdb copy is restricted to in-frame clones and leaves out a portion. Found here are 95,000 to 130,000 clones, about 69% of them singletons; the top ten hold 1.5% to 2%. Sequencing was performed on PBMCs. The receptor source for this set is a woman younger than 35 in good health and CMV-seronegative. Each CDR3 is given with its conserved first and last residue. A D gene is named only where the DNA matches it firmly. Where a row states a size, it is once, few, many or the class of an expanded clone; other rows omit it.

clone_size,v_call,d_call,j_call,cdr3_nt,cdr3_aa
.,TRBV12-5,TRBD1,TRBJ2-5,TGTGCTAGTGGTTTAGGGGGCGGGGAGACCCAGTACTTC,CASGLGGGETQYF
few,TRBV6-1,.,TRBJ1-5,TGTGCCAGCAGTGAAGCATGGGGGGGTCAGCCCCAGCATTTT,CASSEAWGGQPQHF
.,TRBV7-3,TRBD2,TRBJ2-3,TGTGCCAGCAGCTTGACTAGCGGGGTCACAGATACGCAGTATTTT,CASSLTSGVTDTQYF
.,TRBV5-1,TRBD2,TRBJ2-2,TGCGCCAGCAGCTTGAACAGCGGGGCCTCTTCCGGGGAGCTGTTTTTT,CASSLNSGASSGELFF
.,TRBV20-1,.,TRBJ1-1,TGCAAGTGGGGAGCCGCCACTGAAGCTTTCTTT,CKWGAATEAFF
.,TRBV5-6,.,TRBJ1-5,TGTGCCAGCAGCAATAATATAGGAGACGACAATCAGCCCCAGCATTTT,CASSNNIGDDNQPQHF
few,TRBV2,.,TRBJ1-5,TGTGCCAGCAGTGGATCACATCCCCAGCATTTT,CASSGSHPQHF
.,TRBV7-8,.,TRBJ2-6,TGTGCCAGCAGCTTTCTCAGATCTGGGGCCAACGTCCTGACTTTC,CASSFLRSGANVLTF
.,TRBV2,TRBD2,TRBJ2-5,TGTGCCAGCAAAGGTTCAGCGGGGGGGCTCAGGGAGACCCAGTACTTC,CASKGSAGGLRETQYF
once,TRBV18,TRBD1,TRBJ1-6,TGTGCCAGCTCACGTACGGGACAGGCTTTTTCACCCCTCCACTTT,CASSRTGQAFSPLHF
.,TRBV2,TRBD1,TRBJ1-4,TGTGCCAGCAGTGATGACAGGGTGGACCGAAAACTGTTTTTT,CASSDDRVDRKLFF